These T cell receptor beta chains were read from a single sample in a study of molecular identifiers for immune sequencing clone quantification. TCRdb ran MiXCR on the PCR reads and lists one entry per CDR3 protein. The data hold approximately 320,000 distinct CDR3 sequences, with 24% observed a single time. Sequenced input: naive CD8+ T cells from blood, with Jurkat cell RNA spiked in. The receptors were gathered from a human donor in good health. Some libraries in this study had Jurkat cell RNA spiked in. CDR3s include the opening cysteine and the closing phenylalanine or tryptophan. Each record gives: CDR3 protein, CDR3 DNA, clone size, D gene, J gene, V gene. The D gene is left open where the match is weak. The size of a clone is reported for some rows only, either as once, few or many, or as a class for expanded clones.

cdr3_aa: CASSSGTFPGTDTQYF
cdr3_nt: TGTGCCAGCAGTTCCGGGACTTTTCCGGGCACAGATACGCAGTATTTT
clone_size: few
d_call: -
j_call: TRBJ2-3
v_call: TRBV27

cdr3_aa: CSVDLAYEAFF
cdr3_nt: TGCAGCGTTGATTTGGCCTATGAAGCTTTCTTT
clone_size: many
d_call: -
j_call: TRBJ1-1
v_call: TRBV29-1

cdr3_aa: CASSPSDRDRYGYTF
cdr3_nt: TGCGCCAGCAGCCCATCCGACAGGGACCGCTATGGCTACACCTTC
clone_size: -
d_call: TRBD1
j_call: TRBJ1-2
v_call: TRBV4-1

cdr3_aa: CASKTPGLVSEQFF
cdr3_nt: TGTGCCAGCAAAACGCCGGGACTGGTGAGTGAGCAGTTCTTC
clone_size: -
d_call: -
j_call: TRBJ2-1
v_call: TRBV3-2

cdr3_aa: CASRTGTAINTEAFF
cdr3_nt: TGTGCCAGCAGAACCGGGACAGCGATCAACACTGAAGCTTTCTTT
clone_size: -
d_call: TRBD1
j_call: TRBJ1-1
v_call: TRBV28

cdr3_aa: CASGQGIDTQYF
cdr3_nt: TGTGCCAGCGGACAGGGGATAGATACGCAGTATTTT
clone_size: many
d_call: TRBD1
j_call: TRBJ2-3
v_call: TRBV12-3/TRBV12-4

cdr3_aa: CASSQVVRNTGELFF
cdr3_nt: TGCGCCAGCAGCCAAGTAGTGAGGAACACCGGGGAGCTGTTTTTT
clone_size: many
d_call: -
j_call: TRBJ2-2
v_call: TRBV4-1

cdr3_aa: CASSVGDRTNEKLFF
cdr3_nt: TGTGCCAGCAGCGTCGGAGACAGGACCAATGAAAAACTGTTTTTT
clone_size: many
d_call: -
j_call: TRBJ1-4
v_call: TRBV9

cdr3_aa: CASSSRGGQTYEQYF
cdr3_nt: TGTGCCAGCAGCTCCCGGGGAGGGCAGACCTACGAGCAGTACTTC
clone_size: -
d_call: TRBD2
j_call: TRBJ2-7
v_call: TRBV5-6

cdr3_aa: CSVDGLAEGGETQYF
cdr3_nt: TGCAGCGTGGATGGACTAGCGGAGGGAGGAGAGACCCAGTACTTC
clone_size: many
d_call: TRBD2
j_call: TRBJ2-5
v_call: TRBV29-1

cdr3_aa: CAYEWGAEAFF
cdr3_nt: TGTGCCTACGAGTGGGGGGCTGAAGCTTTCTTT
clone_size: many
d_call: -
j_call: TRBJ1-1
v_call: TRBV30

cdr3_aa: CASSPRTSGGGGTDTQYF
cdr3_nt: TGTGCCAGCAGTCCGCGGACTAGCGGGGGTGGTGGCACAGATACGCAGTATTTT
clone_size: -
d_call: TRBD2
j_call: TRBJ2-3
v_call: TRBV12-3/TRBV12-4

cdr3_aa: CASSDSGQRQYSNQPQHF
cdr3_nt: TGTGCCAGCAGTGACTCGGGACAGCGCCAATATAGCAATCAGCCCCAGCATTTT
clone_size: few
d_call: TRBD1
j_call: TRBJ1-5
v_call: TRBV6-4

cdr3_aa: CASSSPGLATYEQYF
cdr3_nt: TGTGCCAGCAGTTCTCCGGGACTAGCGACCTACGAGCAGTACTTC
clone_size: few
d_call: TRBD2
j_call: TRBJ2-7
v_call: TRBV6-2/TRBV6-3

cdr3_aa: CASSEGGLYDYTF
cdr3_nt: TGTGCCAGCAGCGAAGGGGGCCTATATGACTACACCTTC
clone_size: -
d_call: TRBD1
j_call: TRBJ1-2
v_call: TRBV13

cdr3_aa: CASSYAGTENGYTF
cdr3_nt: TGTGCCAGCAGTTACGCCGGGACAGAGAATGGCTACACCTTC
clone_size: many
d_call: TRBD1
j_call: TRBJ1-2
v_call: TRBV6-5

cdr3_aa: CASSYGVGQFREQYF
cdr3_nt: TGTGCCAGCAGTTACGGAGTGGGACAGTTCCGCGAGCAGTACTTC
clone_size: few
d_call: TRBD1
j_call: TRBJ2-7
v_call: TRBV6-2/TRBV6-3

cdr3_aa: CASSLRGGNEKLFF
cdr3_nt: TGTGCCAGCAGTTTGAGGGGAGGTAATGAAAAACTGTTTTTT
clone_size: many
d_call: -
j_call: TRBJ1-4
v_call: TRBV28

cdr3_aa: CASSNRDFPGYTF
cdr3_nt: TGTGCCAGCAGCAACAGGGATTTCCCTGGCTACACCTTC
clone_size: many
d_call: -
j_call: TRBJ1-2
v_call: TRBV12-3/TRBV12-4

cdr3_aa: CASSPNLGTEEETQYF
cdr3_nt: TGTGCCAGCAGCCCCAATCTCGGGACAGAAGAAGAGACCCAGTACTTC
clone_size: -
d_call: TRBD1
j_call: TRBJ2-5
v_call: TRBV27

cdr3_aa: CASSQDEYVGEQFF
cdr3_nt: TGCGCCAGCAGCCAAGATGAGTATGTGGGTGAGCAGTTCTTC
clone_size: few
d_call: -
j_call: TRBJ2-1
v_call: TRBV4-3

cdr3_aa: CASSYRGTYEQYF
cdr3_nt: TGTGCCAGTAGTTACAGGGGGACCTACGAGCAGTACTTC
clone_size: many
d_call: TRBD1
j_call: TRBJ2-7
v_call: TRBV19

cdr3_aa: CASRHGLAGNTDTQYF
cdr3_nt: TGTGCCAGCAGACACGGACTAGCGGGGAACACAGATACGCAGTATTTT
clone_size: few
d_call: TRBD2
j_call: TRBJ2-3
v_call: TRBV2